By frequency in the sample, the clone carrying this T cell receptor beta chain is medium-sized. A single record per CDR3 protein comes from TCRdb applying MiXCR to the 5' RACE reads. The top ten hold around 6% of the sample, which has approximately 100,000 distinct CDR3 sequences, approximately 3.3% seen once. The data derive from a study of neurological immune-mediated disorders. This CDR3 region has 16 residues. With 2 bases removed from V and 5 bases from J, the gap between germline ends came to 16 bases. The germline CDR1 and CDR2 sequences are SGDLS and YYNGEE. The source is a woman under 30 with multiple sclerosis. This chain connects TRBV9 to TRBJ2-2; D may be TRBD2 (7 bases). Specimen: PBMCs. CDR3 in DNA: TGTGCCAGCAGCGTTTTGAGCGGGACACTAACCGGGGAGCTGTTTTTT. Its translation is CASSVLSGTLTGELFF. Full variable domain (rest looked up from reference TRBV9 and TRBJ2-2): DSGVTQTPKHLITATGQRVTLRCSPRSGDLSVYWYQQSLDQGLQFLIQYYNGEERAKGNILERFSAQQFPDLHSELNLSSLELGDSALYFCASSVLSGTLTGELFFGEGSRLTVL.